A single sample gave rise to the 31 T cell receptor beta chains below, sequenced in a study of T cell responses to AZD1222 COVID-19 vaccine. The assay was immunoSEQ multiplex PCR, and TCRdb's table has in-frame clones only and misses some. The sample shows 100,000 to 150,000 clones, 70% to 90% of them seen only once. This material consisted of peripheral blood, taken on day 0 of AZD1222 vaccination. Receptors were obtained from an adult in good health.

This clone appeared once. The chain links TRBV19 to TRBJ1-6, with TRBD1 as a possible D gene (6 bases). This CDR3 has 11 amino acids. Germline V gene lookup returns CDR1 LNHDA and CDR2 SQIVND (reference sequence). The ends were cut back, 9 bases at V and 14 bases at J, with 14 bases in the middle. CDR3 residues: CARTGGPTLHF. CDR3 sequence (DNA): TGTGCCAGGACCGGGGGCCCCACCCTCCACTTT.

The chain couples TRBV15 to TRBJ1-1; a possible D gene is TRBD1 (5 bases). Trimming took off 1 base at V and 4 bases at J, with 16 bases between the two ends. This CDR3 has 16 residues. CDR1 LNHNV and CDR2 YYDKDF come from the germline V gene (reference sequence). CDR3 amino acids: CATSRGAGTGITEAFF. The CDR3, as DNA: TGTGCCACCAGCAGAGGAGCGGGGACCGGTATCACTGAAGCTTTCTTT.

The chain employs TRBV6-2 or TRBV6-3 and TRBJ2-2; 12 bases match TRBD2. The CDR3 sequence is 19 residues long. Germline lookup yields CDR1 MNHEY and CDR2 SVGEGT. V dropped 4 bases and J dropped 5; count of bases not matched to a gene: 14. The CDR3 nucleotides are TGTGCCAGCAGTTTGAGGACTAGCGGGGCAAGGATGGGGACCGGGGAGCTGTTTTTT. It codes for CASSLRTSGARMGTGELFF.

This clone was observed a handful of times. The V and J genes are TRBV5-1 and TRBJ1-6; the D gene is possibly TRBD1 (5 bases). Deletions cut 4 bases from V and 10 bases from J, with 18 bases between. This CDR3 region has 15 residues. Per the germline V gene, CDR1 is SGHRS and CDR2 is YFSETQ. CDR3 bases: TGCGCCAGCAGCGACACCGGGACGGGATTATCACCCCTCCACTTT. It specifies CASSDTGTGLSPLHF.

CDR3: CASSLEGSNQPQHF. CDR3 nucleotide sequence: TGCGCCAGCAGCTTGGAGGGTAGCAATCAGCCCCAGCATTTT. The V and J genes are TRBV5-1 and TRBJ1-5; the D is unclear. Germline values: CDR1 SGHRS, CDR2 YFSETQ. The CDR3 is 14 residues long. The ends were cut back, 0 bases at V and 0 bases at J, with 4 bases in the middle.

This clone was recorded once. The genes are TRBV3-1 (or the pseudogene TRBV3-2) and TRBJ1-5; D unresolved. This CDR3 spans 13 amino acids. CDR1 and CDR2 (germline): LGHDT, YNNKEL (reference sequence). V shed 4 bases and J shed 9 bases, with 13 bases lying between them. The CDR3 sequence is CASSPGLLRPQHF. The CDR3 DNA is TGTGCCAGCAGCCCGGGTCTTCTTAGGCCCCAGCATTTT.

The chain uses TRBV9 and TRBJ1-2, with a possible D match to TRBD1 (5 bases). Per germline, CDR1 SGDLS and CDR2 YYNGEE. The CDR3 consists of 16 residues. Trimming stripped 4 bases from V and 0 bases from J, with 16 bases between. The CDR3 spells CASSPPPGRANYGYTF. The CDR3, as DNA: TGTGCCAGCAGCCCCCCTCCGGGGCGGGCTAACTATGGCTACACCTTC.

This clone was detected a few times. This sequence joins TRBV18 and TRBJ2-5; D is perhaps TRBD1 (6 bases). CDR1 and CDR2 from the germline V gene are KGHSH and LQKENI. The CDR3 consists of 15 residues. The V end lost 6 bases, the J end lost 2 bases, and 16 bases lay between the germline ends. The CDR3 sequence is CASSLQGRGQETQYF. The CDR3 DNA reads TGTGCCAGCTCGCTACAGGGACGGGGACAAGAGACCCAGTACTTC.

The chain combines TRBV7-2 with TRBJ1-5; D remains ambiguous. V was trimmed by 4 bases and J by 7 bases, leaving 11 bases between them. The CDR3 length is 13 residues. Germline assignment: CDR1 SGHTA and CDR2 FQGNSA. In DNA, the CDR3 is TGTGCCAGCAGCTCCCAAAGAGGGCAGCCCCAGCATTTT. Translated, it gives CASSSQRGQPQHF.

Of note for this clone: At one end, the junction sequence differs from germline, possibly due to a read error. The CDR3 sequence is CARSQDLAPGAGGYTF. In DNA form, the CDR3 reads TGTGCCCGCAGCCAAGATTTGGCCCCGGGGGCGGGGGGCTACACCTTC. The rearrangement links TRBV3-1 (or the pseudogene TRBV3-2) to TRBJ1-2, with a tentative D call TRBD1 (6 bases). CDR3 length: 16 amino acids. The germline V gene encodes CDR1 LGHDT and CDR2 YNNKEL (reference sequence).

V gene TRBV12-3 or TRBV12-4 combines with J gene TRBJ1-1, with D possibly matching TRBD1 (6 bases). The V end was cut by 6 bases, the J end by 7 bases, with 9 bases between. The length of the CDR3 is 11 residues. Here the CDR3 reads CASRWTVEAFF. The CDR3 DNA reads as TGTGCCAGCAGGTGGACAGTTGAAGCTTTCTTT.

This chain uses TRBV5-1 with TRBJ1-1; tentatively, D is TRBD1 (5 bases). The germline gives CDR1 SGHRS, CDR2 YFSETQ. V was pared by 0 bases and J by 1 base, with 7 bases between. The CDR3 sequence is 14 residues long. For the CDR3, the DNA is TGCGCCAGCAGCTTGGGGACAACGAACACTGAAGCTTTCTTT. Translation gives CASSLGTTNTEAFF.

The V and J genes are TRBV28 and TRBJ1-3; 11 bases are shared with TRBD1. The germline V gene encodes CDR1 MDHEN and CDR2 SYDVKM. The CDR3 covers 17 residues. Unmatched junction bases numbered 11, after V lost 2 bases and J lost 8 bases. This CDR3 is CASSLEGTGGMADTIYF. The CDR3 DNA is TGTGCCAGCAGTTTAGAGGGGACAGGGGGTATGGCGGACACCATATATTTT.

The chain uses TRBV15 and TRBJ1-1, with D unresolved. The CDR3 has 14 residues. Trimming shortened V by 5 bases and J by 6 bases, and 16 bases separated the two germline ends. The germline V gene encodes CDR1 LNHNV and CDR2 YYDKDF (reference sequence). As DNA, the CDR3 is TGTGCCACCAGCCAAAAGCTAAACGGGGCTGAAGCTTTCTTT. As protein: CATSQKLNGAEAFF.

The genes are TRBV19 and TRBJ1-4; D call uncertain. The CDR3 runs to 16 residues. Germline CDR1 LNHDA, CDR2 SQIVND (reference sequence). V lost 8 bases, J lost 3 bases, and 19 bases lay in between. The CDR3 protein is CASESSLGRANEKLFF. CDR3 DNA: TGTGCCAGTGAAAGTTCGCTCGGTAGGGCTAATGAAAAACTGTTTTTT.

Details on this clone: One end of the junction varies from germline; a read error may be responsible. The rearrangement uses TRBV7-7 and TRBJ1-4; 9 bases line up with TRBD1. CDR1 is SSHAT and CDR2 is FNYEAQ in the germline V gene (reference sequence). The length of the CDR3 is 15 residues. As DNA, the CDR3 is TGTGCTAGCAGCCCCGGGACAGGGCGGGCGGAAAAACTGTTTTTT. This encodes CASSPGTGRAEKLFF.

The V call is TRBV2, the J call TRBJ2-5, with 11 bases fitting TRBD2. Unmatched junction bases numbered 0, after V lost 4 bases and J lost 5 bases. The CDR3 sequence is 13 residues long. Germline V lookup: CDR1 SNHLY, CDR2 FYNNEI. The CDR3 DNA reads as TGTGCCAGCAGTGGACTAGCGGGGGAGACCCAGTACTTC. The encoded protein is CASSGLAGETQYF. The full variable domain, in which reference TRBV2 and TRBJ2-5 provide the parts outside the CDR3, is EPEVTQTPSHQVTQMGQEVILRCVPISNHLYFYWYRQILGQKVEFLVSFYNNEISEKSEIFDDQFSVERPDGSNFTLKIRSTKLEDSAMYFCASSGLAGETQYFGPGTRLLVL.

The CDR3 loop is CASSLAQVGNEQFF. The CDR3 DNA reads as TGTGCCAGCAGCTTAGCTCAGGTGGGCAATGAGCAGTTCTTC. The chain is built from TRBV13 and TRBJ2-1; D uncertain. The CDR3 is made up of 14 amino acids. The V and J ends lost 1 base and 6 bases respectively, with 10 bases between them. CDR1 is PRHDT and CDR2 is FYEKMQ in the germline V gene (reference sequence). The full variable domain, rest sourced from reference TRBV13 and TRBJ2-1, is AAGVIQSPRHLIKEKRETATLKCYPIPRHDTVYWYQQGPGQDPQFLISFYEKMQSDKGSIPDRFSAQQFSDYHSELNMSSLELGDSALYFCASSLAQVGNEQFFGPGTRLTVL.

This clone was counted once. V is TRBV18 and J is TRBJ2-7; the D is unclear. CDR1 is KGHSH and CDR2 is LQKENI in the germline V gene. V gave up 2 bases and J gave up 7 bases, with 12 bases separating them. This CDR3 spans 13 amino acids. The CDR3 here is CASSPVAAWEQYF. The CDR3 DNA follows: TGTGCCAGCTCACCAGTAGCTGCCTGGGAGCAGTACTTC.

This clone was detected only a few times. V gene TRBV6-6 combines with J gene TRBJ2-1; 8 bases align to TRBD2. This CDR3 region has 15 residues. Per germline, CDR1 MNHNY and CDR2 SVGAGI (reference sequence). With 6 bases clipped from V and 6 bases from J, the junction kept 10 bases outside the gene matches. CDR3 sequence reads: CASSPAGGFANEQFF. The CDR3 DNA sequence: TGTGCCAGCAGCCCCGCGGGGGGCTTCGCCAATGAGCAGTTCTTC.

The rearrangement links TRBV4-3 to TRBJ2-3; no clear D. The CDR3 totals 14 residues. Trimming removed 0 bases from V and 1 base from J, with 5 bases in between. The germline V gene has CDR1 LGHNA and CDR2 YSLEER. This chain's CDR3 is CASSQDPGTDTQYF. For the CDR3, the DNA is TGCGCCAGCAGCCAAGACCCGGGCACAGATACGCAGTATTTT.

This clone was recorded only once. This sequence joins TRBV2 and TRBJ1-1; 10 nucleotides line up with TRBD1. Germline V gene lookup returns CDR1 SNHLY and CDR2 FYNNEI. The CDR3 totals 15 residues. J lost 5 bases, V lost 6 bases, and 9 bases had no gene match. The CDR3 sequence: CASRKGQGEVTEAFF. The CDR3 coding sequence is TGTGCCAGCAGAAAAGGACAGGGGGAGGTTACTGAAGCTTTCTTT.

This clone was observed a handful of times. The chain couples TRBV19 to TRBJ1-5; D may be TRBD1 (5 bases). The CDR3 covers 14 residues. Trimming removed 6 bases from V and 1 base from J, with 10 bases in between. Germline assignment: CDR1 LNHDA and CDR2 SQIVND (reference sequence). CDR3 in DNA: TGTGCCAGTAGCGTCTGGGGCAGCAATCAGCCCCAGCATTTT. Amino acids: CASSVWGSNQPQHF.

This chain connects TRBV3-1 (or the pseudogene TRBV3-2) to TRBJ1-3; 7 nucleotides match TRBD1. The CDR3 runs 14 residues. Per the germline V gene, CDR1 is LGHDT and CDR2 is YNNKEL (reference sequence). V gave up 4 bases and J gave up 1 base; unmatched junction bases: 1. The CDR3 protein is CASSPTGSGNTIYF. The CDR3 DNA reads TGTGCCAGCAGCCCGACAGGGTCTGGAAACACCATATATTTT.

The V gene is TRBV7-9, the J gene TRBJ2-2; 7 nucleotides align to TRBD1. CDR1 and CDR2 (germline): SEHNR, FQNEAQ (reference sequence). V lost 3 bases to trimming and J lost 4 bases; unmatched junction nucleotides: 8. CDR3 size: 16 residues. This CDR3 is CASSLLRGLVTGELFF. The CDR3, as DNA: TGTGCCAGCAGCTTGTTAAGGGGGCTGGTCACCGGGGAGCTGTTTTTT.

The chain combines TRBV5-1 with TRBJ2-3, with 8 positions matching TRBD1. This CDR3 has 16 amino acids. The germline CDR1 and CDR2 sequences are SGHRS and YFSETQ. V gave up 7 bases and J gave up 4 bases; unmatched junction bases: 14. CDR3 nucleotide sequence: TGCGCCAGCGGTACGGGCGCAGGGGGCGAGGCAGATACGCAGTATTTT. Translated, it gives CASGTGAGGEADTQYF.

This chain uses TRBV28 with TRBJ2-2, with TRBD1 identical over 8 bases. The length of the CDR3 is 14 residues. CDR1 MDHEN and CDR2 SYDVKM come from the germline V gene. With V trimmed by 6 bases and J by 4 bases, 4 bases remained unmatched. The CDR3 loop is CASRMTGATGELFF. As DNA, the CDR3 is TGTGCCAGCAGGATGACAGGGGCCACCGGGGAGCTGTTTTTT.

The J gene is TRBJ1-2, the V gene TRBV3-1 (or the pseudogene TRBV3-2); D remains ambiguous. The CDR3 length is 13 residues. Germline loops: CDR1 LGHDT, CDR2 YNNKEL (reference sequence). Trimming stripped 4 bases from V and 4 bases from J, with 10 bases between. This chain's CDR3 is CASSRECGYGYTF. The DNA for the CDR3 is TGTGCCAGCAGCCGGGAGTGTGGCTATGGCTACACCTTC.

The chain has TRBV15 and TRBJ2-3; 7 nucleotides agree with TRBD1. Trimming removed 0 bases from V and 4 bases from J; junction bases left unmatched: 10. The CDR3 is 17 amino acids. The germline V gene encodes CDR1 LNHNV and CDR2 YYDKDF (reference sequence). CDR3 loop: CATSRDRLGGMADTQYF. DNA of the CDR3: TGTGCCACCAGCAGAGATCGCCTAGGGGGCATGGCAGATACGCAGTATTTT.

The gene calls are TRBV4-3 and TRBJ2-1, with 8 bases matching TRBD2. J lost 7 bases, V lost 1 base, and 6 bases had no gene match. This CDR3 spans 15 amino acids. Germline CDR1 and CDR2: LGHNA and YSLEER. The CDR3 DNA is TGCGCCAGCAGCCAAGGAAGCGGGGGAAGGAATGAGCAGTTCTTC. Protein: CASSQGSGGRNEQFF.

In DNA, the CDR3 is TGTGCCAGCCTCAGGGCGTCTACCAACACTGAAGCTTTCTTT. It codes for CASLRASTNTEAFF. The genes are TRBV28 and TRBJ1-1; perhaps TRBD1 as D (5 bases). Trimming took off 8 bases at V and 2 bases at J, with 15 bases between the two ends. The CDR3 sequence is 14 residues long. The germline gives CDR1 MDHEN, CDR2 SYDVKM.